These 14 T cell receptor beta chains came from one sample sequenced in a study of radiotherapy plus CTLA-4 blockade in lung cancer. This table comes from immunoSEQ multiplex PCR, and its TCRdb copy is limited to in-frame clones, with some not included. Counted here are 70,000 to 90,000 clones, around 87% occurring once; the ten biggest clones make up over 0.85%. The specimen comprised peripheral blood, sampled from a patient treated with radiotherapy plus ipilimumab. Receptors were obtained from a human donor with non-small cell lung cancer who had stable disease on radiotherapy plus ipilimumab.

The V and J genes are TRBV7-8 and TRBJ2-7; D might be TRBD1 or TRBD2, each matching 5 bases. The CDR3 contains 15 residues. V lost 6 bases and J lost 4, with 19 bases in between. CDR1 SGHVS and CDR2 FQNEAQ come from the germline V gene. The CDR3 region is CASSAGGGASYEQYF. The CDR3 nucleotides read TGTGCCAGCAGTGCGGGCGGTGGGGCCTCATACGAGCAGTACTTC.

The rearrangement uses TRBV19 and TRBJ2-2; D possibly matches TRBD1 or TRBD2 (5 bases each). The CDR3 length is 15 residues. Germline CDR1 reads LNHDA; CDR2 reads SQIVND (reference sequence). Between the trimmed V and J ends, which lost 9 bases and 4 bases, there was a span of 18 bases. The CDR3, as DNA: TGTGCCAGCCTGGCGAGGGGAGAGGGCACCGGGGAGCTGTTTTTT. The encoded protein is CASLARGEGTGELFF.

The rearrangement joins TRBV30 to TRBJ1-2; D unclear. The germline gives CDR1 GTSNPN, CDR2 SVGIG (reference sequence). This CDR3 has 13 residues. The V and J ends lost 2 bases and 6 bases respectively, with 13 bases between them. The CDR3, as DNA: TGTGCCTGGAGTTTCGGGCTCTCCAATGGCTACACCTTC. This gives the protein CAWSFGLSNGYTF. The full variable domain, with the rest looked up from reference TRBV30 and TRBJ1-2, is SQTIHQWPATLVQPVGSPLSLECTVEGTSNPNLYWYRQAAGRGLQLLFYSVGIGQISSEVPQNLSASRPQDRQFILSSKKLLLSDSGFYLCAWSFGLSNGYTFGSGTRLTVV.

V gene TRBV5-1 combines with J gene TRBJ1-2, with 7 bases identical to TRBD1. The CDR3 is made up of 14 amino acids. From germline, CDR1 is SGHRS and CDR2 YFSETQ. Unmatched junction bases numbered 2, after V lost 1 base and J lost 2 bases. Here the CDR3 DNA reads TGCGCCAGCAGCTTGACGACAGGGAACTATGGCTACACCTTC. Translated, it gives CASSLTTGNYGYTF.

V gene TRBV27 combines with J gene TRBJ1-2, with TRBD1 matching 9 bases. The V gene's germline CDR1 is MNHEY and CDR2 SMNVEV (reference sequence). With V trimmed by 5 bases and J by 4 bases, 8 bases remained unmatched. The CDR3 extends over 15 amino acids. CDR3 bases: TGTGCCAGCAGTCCCCCGGGACAGGGACTCTATGGCTACACCTTC. Amino acid sequence: CASSPPGQGLYGYTF.

This sequence joins TRBV5-1 and TRBJ2-1, with 11 bases identical to TRBD2. The ends lost 4 bases at V and 3 bases at J; junction bases unmatched: 3. The CDR3 spans 15 residues. Germline CDR1 reads SGHRS; CDR2 reads YFSETQ. The CDR3 spells CASSATSGVYNEQFF. CDR3 sequence (DNA): TGCGCCAGCAGCGCGACTAGCGGGGTCTACAATGAGCAGTTCTTC. The full variable domain, in which reference TRBV5-1 and TRBJ2-1 provide the parts outside the CDR3, is KAGVTQTPRYLIKTRGQQVTLSCSPISGHRSVSWYQQTPGQGLQFLFEYFSETQRNKGNFPGRFSGRQFSNSRSEMNVSTLELGDSALYLCASSATSGVYNEQFFGPGTRLTVL.

The V call is TRBV7-2, the J call TRBJ1-6; TRBD1 matches 10 bases. J was trimmed by 13 bases and V by 2 bases; bases with no gene match: 5. Germline CDR1 and CDR2: SGHTA and FQGNSA. The CDR3 is 14 amino acids. CDR3 amino acids: CASSLQTGGQPLHF. CDR3 nucleotide sequence: TGTGCCAGCAGCTTACAGACAGGGGGCCAGCCCCTCCACTTT.

J is TRBJ1-6 and V is TRBV2; 8 bases match TRBD1. The CDR3 is 14 amino acids. V lost 8 bases and J lost 9; bases outside the gene matches: 9. The germline V gene encodes CDR1 SNHLY and CDR2 FYNNEI. For the CDR3, the DNA is TGTGCCAGCCAGGACAGGGCCCATCCTTCACCCCTCCACTTT. Translation: CASQDRAHPSPLHF.

This chain joins TRBV5-1 and TRBJ2-7; tentative D call: TRBD1 (7 bases). The last part of the DNA fits TRBJ2-5 better; the J call may be wrong. There are 14 residues in the CDR3. Germline CDR1 SGHRS, CDR2 YFSETQ. CDR3 amino acids: CASSFTGEAETQYF. DNA of the CDR3: TGCGCCAGCAGCTTCACAGGGGAGGCGGAGACCCAGTACTTC.

The chain couples TRBV13 to TRBJ1-6, with D possibly matching TRBD1 (6 bases). Germline V gives CDR1 PRHDT, CDR2 FYEKMQ (reference sequence). This CDR3 contains 18 residues. Trimming took off 5 bases at V and 7 bases at J, with 24 bases between the two ends. The CDR3 here is CASSTHPGKGGRNSPLHF. As DNA, the CDR3 is TGTGCCAGCAGCACCCACCCGGGGAAGGGGGGAAGAAATTCACCCCTCCACTTT. Combining the CDR3 with reference TRBV13 and TRBJ1-6 gives the whole variable domain AAGVIQSPRHLIKEKRETATLKCYPIPRHDTVYWYQQGPGQDPQFLISFYEKMQSDKGSIPDRFSAQQFSDYHSELNMSSLELGDSALYFCASSTHPGKGGRNSPLHFGNGTRLTVT.

The chain is built from TRBV5-8 and TRBJ1-5; D is unresolved. The CDR3 spans 12 residues. Germline lookup yields CDR1 SGHTS and CDR2 YDEGEE. Trimming removed 2 bases at V and 4 bases at J, with 4 bases between. The CDR3: CASSFENQPQHF. In DNA form, the CDR3 reads TGTGCCAGCAGCTTTGAGAATCAGCCCCAGCATTTT.

This chain connects TRBV28 to TRBJ2-7, with D unclear. Trimming shortened V by 4 bases and J by 2 bases, and 15 bases separated the two germline ends. The CDR3 runs to 15 residues. The germline gives CDR1 MDHEN, CDR2 SYDVKM. CDR3 bases: TGTGCCAGCAGTTACACGGCCAGGATCCCCTACGAGCAGTACTTC. As protein: CASSYTARIPYEQYF. Full variable domain (rest looked up from reference TRBV28 and TRBJ2-7): DVKVTQSSRYLVKRTGEKVFLECVQDMDHENMFWYRQDPGLGLRLIYFSYDVKMKEKGDIPEGYSVSREKKERFSLILESASTNQTSMYLCASSYTARIPYEQYFGPGTRLTVT.

CDR3 loop: CASSVAGGRSLSSYNEQFF. In DNA form, the CDR3 reads TGTGCCAGCAGCGTAGCAGGCGGGAGGTCCCTGAGCTCCTACAATGAGCAGTTCTTC. The V and J genes are TRBV9 and TRBJ2-1; TRBD2 matches at 8 bases. Germline lookup yields CDR1 SGDLS and CDR2 YYNGEE. This CDR3 comprises 19 residues. J lost 0 bases, V lost 0 bases, and 11 bases had no gene match.

The chain carries TRBV18 and TRBJ1-1, with D possibly TRBD1 on 5 matching bases. Germline V gives CDR1 KGHSH, CDR2 LQKENI. The CDR3 runs to 15 residues. The V end lost 0 bases, the J end lost 2 bases, and 10 bases lay between the germline ends. The CDR3 DNA reads TGTGCCAGCTCACCACCGGGGCGGCAAAACACTGAAGCTTTCTTT. Encoded protein: CASSPPGRQNTEAFF.